What follows is one T cell receptor beta chain and its context. The specificity of this receptor is unknown. No quality values exist for individual bases; no much larger clone is one base distant. Between the V and J ends, shortened by 7 bases and 5 bases respectively, the junction contains 20 bases. CDR1 and CDR2 (LGHDT, YNNKEL) derive from the germline V gene (reference sequence). The CDR3 goes from the cysteine to the phenylalanine over 15 residues. The sequence is cut down to CDR3 DNA, 45 bases in frame from base 1. TCRbeta CDR3 regions were amplified from genomic DNA by means of the immunoSEQ Assay, a bias-controlled multiplex PCR. Turning to the authors' computational methods: The number of nucleated cells in each sample was estimated by amplification of reference gene primers within the assay. To quantify the absolute abundance of each unique TCRbeta CDR3 rearrangement, sequence reads were collapsed and filtered. For each sample, productive Simpson clonality was calculated as the square root of Simpson's diversity index across productive rearrangements. Not all clones reach the TCRdb copy of this immuneACCESS table, which keeps in-frame sequences only. Checked studies attribute under half of the gap to unresolved V genes and leave the rest unexplained. That table is the source of V, J and clone size, and D and trimming were worked out from the DNA. The sample table records roughly 62,000 clones; more than 85% of these occur just once. The ten largest make up about 0.93% of the sample.

The data derive from a study of blood T cell repertoires in COVID-19 (dated by TCRdb to the early 2020s). Broadly, across the study: Samples from collaborators originated in the United States, Italy and Spain and spanned both the acute and convalescent phases of COVID-19. Samples came from the ongoing ImmuneRACE study (first 160 participants) plus 1,254 subjects from 6 global collaborators. The dataset comprised deeply sampled blood TCRbeta repertoires from subjects exposed to, actively infected with, or recovered from COVID-19. The prospective study material was composed of cDNA or gDNA derived from T cells, B-cell-depleted T cells, or PBMCs. Sample metadata almost always included a de-identified subject ID, COVID-19 status, age in years and sex. HLA class I and class II types, where available, came from metadata supplied by the sample provider rather than from assay-based typing. The repertoires were released in a freely available public database meant as a resource for research on the immune response to SARS-CoV-2. On the study overall, not on this receptor specifically: The quantity of clinical and demographic metadata differed by source and by participant and was supplied without curation.

Collaborating institutions collected whole blood in K2EDTA tubes following their own protocols. For TCRbeta analysis, collaborator samples were shipped as frozen whole blood, as isolated PBMCs, or as DNA extracted from either sample type. In this chain, TRBV3-1 (or the pseudogene TRBV3-2) is recombined with TRBJ2-5; D gene: possibly TRBD2, on 6 matching bases. This receptor was identified in a man between 65 and 80 years old with acute or convalescent COVID-19. The sequencing sample was made of peripheral blood. Read as DNA, the sequence is TGTGCCAGCACCGATTATCTCTCCGGGGGTGAGACCCAGTACTTC. It specifies CASTDYLSGGETQYF.